This entry lists 10 T cell receptor beta chains sequenced from one sample in a study of blood T cells in healthy people across ages. Combining a sample-barcoded 5' primer with a J-beta primer mix, a second PCR ran for roughly 6 to 12 cycles. TCRdb fed the 5' RACE reads into MiXCR, producing one record per CDR3 protein. The table shows about 780,000 distinct CDR3 sequences, with 46% occurring only once. Sequenced: blood. These receptors all come from a man older than 75 in good health.

Here the CDR3 DNA reads TGCGCCAGCAGCTGGGGACCGTTTGCAACTAATGAAAAACTGTTTTTT. Translation: CASSWGPFATNEKLFF. The rearrangement uses TRBV5-1 and TRBJ1-4; a weak D match, TRBD1 (5 bases). This CDR3 is 16 amino acids long. V dropped 3 bases and J dropped 0 bases, with 12 bases sitting between them. Germline CDR1 is SGHRS and CDR2 is YFSETQ.

This chain uses TRBV7-7 with TRBJ2-2, with 8 bases identical to TRBD2. The V gene end was trimmed by 2 bases and the J gene end by 2 bases; junction bases not matched to a gene: 4. The germline V gene encodes CDR1 SSHAT and CDR2 FNYEAQ (reference sequence). The CDR3 totals 16 residues. Here the CDR3 reads CASSLSVAGNTGELFF. The CDR3 DNA reads TGTGCCAGCAGCTTATCTGTAGCGGGAAACACCGGGGAGCTGTTTTTT.

V and J are TRBV11-2 and TRBJ2-7; D is perhaps TRBD2 (5 bases). This CDR3 comprises 15 residues. Trimming removed 6 bases from V and 7 bases from J, with 22 bases in between. Germline loops: CDR1 SGHAT, CDR2 FQNNGV. The CDR3 DNA reads as TGTGCCAGCAGGCCAATCGGCGAGGGCTACAATGAGCAGTACTTC. Its protein is CASRPIGEGYNEQYF.

V and J are TRBV20-1 and TRBJ2-5; a weak D match, TRBD2 (6 bases). The DNA end is more similar to TRBJ2-7, so the J call may be wrong. The length of the CDR3 is 14 residues. CDR1 and CDR2 (germline): DFQATT, SNEGSKA (reference sequence). In nucleotides, the CDR3 is TGCAGTGCTAGACACGCTGCGGGGAAGTACGAGCAGTACTTC. Translating gives CSARHAAGKYEQYF.

There are a few counts of this clonotype. The chain couples TRBV11-3 to TRBJ2-1, with D tentatively TRBD2 (6 bases). Germline lookup yields CDR1 SGHNT and CDR2 YENEEA. The V end lost 1 base, the J end lost 5 bases, and 12 bases lay between the germline ends. CDR3 length: 15 amino acids. The CDR3 is CASSLVSTGDNEQFF. CDR3 coding DNA: TGTGCCAGCAGCTTAGTGAGCACGGGAGACAATGAGCAGTTCTTC.

The chain employs TRBV12-3 or TRBV12-4 and TRBJ2-7; perhaps TRBD2 as D (6 bases). The J call may not be correct, given that the DNA end is closer to TRBJ2-5. The CDR3 is 13 residues long. This CDR3 reads CASSAGTPGTQYF. CDR3 DNA sequence: TGTGCCAGCAGCGCCGGGACTCCGGGGACCCAGTACTTC.

The V and J genes are TRBV6-5 and TRBJ2-7; weak D call: TRBD2 (5 bases). CDR3 size: 17 residues. The V and J ends lost 0 bases and 0 bases respectively, with 15 bases between them. CDR1 and CDR2 from the germline V gene are MNHEY and SVGAGI. The CDR3 bases are TGTGCCAGCAGTTACTCGATCCTAAGAGGGAGCTCCTACGAGCAGTACTTC. It yields the protein CASSYSILRGSSYEQYF.

J is TRBJ2-1 and V is TRBV29-1; weak D call: TRBD1 (8 bases). The CDR3 is made up of 14 amino acids. Germline V CDR1 and CDR2: SQVTM, ANQGSEA. V shed 6 bases and J shed 5 bases, with 17 bases lying between them. The CDR3 nucleotides read TGCAGCGTGGGGGGGACAGGTTTAAACAATGAGCAGTTCTTC. Amino acid sequence: CSVGGTGLNNEQFF.

In its sample, this clonotype was seen once. The CDR3 sequence is CASSENGGTYNSPLHF. In DNA form, the CDR3 reads TGTGCCAGCAGCGAGAATGGAGGCACCTATAATTCACCCCTCCACTTT. The chain carries TRBV7-2 and TRBJ1-6; D remains unclear. The CDR3 is made up of 16 amino acids. Between the trimmed V and J ends, which lost 5 bases and 2 bases, there was a span of 13 bases. Germline CDR1 and CDR2: SGHTA and FQGNSA.

The chain uses TRBV6-6 and TRBJ2-3; perhaps TRBD2 as D (6 bases). Trimming removed 4 bases at V and 4 bases at J, with 6 bases between. Germline assignment: CDR1 MNHNY and CDR2 SVGAGI (reference sequence). The CDR3 length is 12 residues. The CDR3 DNA sequence: TGTGCCAGCAGTTGGGGGGCAGATACGCAGTATTTT. It is translated as CASSWGADTQYF.